Listed below are T cell receptor beta chains from one sample, sequenced in a study of blood T cells in healthy people across ages. TCRdb recomputed calls from the 5' RACE reads with MiXCR, one row per CDR3 protein. Of about 1.8 million distinct CDR3 sequences in the sample, 40% to 55% are singletons; the top ten hold 2% to 2.5%. Sequencing input: blood. Receptors originate from a woman aged 40 to 50 in good health. Both conserved end residues are part of each CDR3. The order of the fields is V gene, CDR3 protein.

TRBV15,CATSRDQGRQETQYF
TRBV7-9,CASSLALKTSGGAYEQYF
TRBV5-1,CASSLTRDTPGGYTF
TRBV2,CASSDRETSGGAIDYEQYF
TRBV14,CASSHDDPTGVFYEQYF
TRBV27,CASSQQGWETQYF
TRBV20-1,CSARRPIDTQYF
TRBV12-3/TRBV12-4,CASSLGAGGGVFYNEQFF
TRBV5-1,CASSSGTGNWADTQYF
TRBV27,CASSRGATYEQYF
TRBV6-2/TRBV6-3,CASTYGGDYNEQFF
TRBV20-1,CSANGYNEQFF
TRBV6-2/TRBV6-3,CASSYHWTRTYEQYF
TRBV15,CATTPYRGPYQETQYF
TRBV2,CASSESPQGTQYF
TRBV20-1,CSAPSGASGNTKYF
TRBV12-3/TRBV12-4,CASSPREGRGDTQYF
TRBV27,CASSLRQGPGGTQYF
TRBV7-2,CASSFLGRGRDTEAFF
TRBV27,CASSYTSEPSTDTQYF
TRBV7-2,CASTQGGRETQYF